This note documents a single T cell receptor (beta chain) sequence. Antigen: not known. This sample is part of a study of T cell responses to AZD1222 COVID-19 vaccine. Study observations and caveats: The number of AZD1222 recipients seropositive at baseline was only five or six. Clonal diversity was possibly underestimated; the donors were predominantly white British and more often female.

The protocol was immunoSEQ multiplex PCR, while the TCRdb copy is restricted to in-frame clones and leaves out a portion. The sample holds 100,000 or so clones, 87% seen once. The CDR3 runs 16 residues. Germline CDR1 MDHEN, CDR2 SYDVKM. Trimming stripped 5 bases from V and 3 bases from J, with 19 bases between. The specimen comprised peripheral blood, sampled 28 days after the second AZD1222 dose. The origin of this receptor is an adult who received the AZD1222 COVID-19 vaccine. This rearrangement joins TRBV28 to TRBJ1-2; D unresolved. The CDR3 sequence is CASSKETDVKYYGYTF. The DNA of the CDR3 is TGTGCCAGCAGTAAGGAAACAGACGTAAAGTACTATGGCTACACCTTC.